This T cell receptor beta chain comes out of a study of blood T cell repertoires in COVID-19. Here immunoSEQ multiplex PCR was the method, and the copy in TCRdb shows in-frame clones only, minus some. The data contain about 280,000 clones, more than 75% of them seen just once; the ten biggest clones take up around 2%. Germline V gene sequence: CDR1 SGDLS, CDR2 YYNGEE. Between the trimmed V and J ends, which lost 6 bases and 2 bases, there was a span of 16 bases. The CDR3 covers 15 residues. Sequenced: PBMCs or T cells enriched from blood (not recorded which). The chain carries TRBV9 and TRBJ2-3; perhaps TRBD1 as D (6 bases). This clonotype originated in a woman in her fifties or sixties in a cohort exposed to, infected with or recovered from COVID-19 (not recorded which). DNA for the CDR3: TGTGCCAGCACCTCCCGTGGGGGCCTCACAGATACGCAGTATTTT. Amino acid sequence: CASTSRGGLTDTQYF.